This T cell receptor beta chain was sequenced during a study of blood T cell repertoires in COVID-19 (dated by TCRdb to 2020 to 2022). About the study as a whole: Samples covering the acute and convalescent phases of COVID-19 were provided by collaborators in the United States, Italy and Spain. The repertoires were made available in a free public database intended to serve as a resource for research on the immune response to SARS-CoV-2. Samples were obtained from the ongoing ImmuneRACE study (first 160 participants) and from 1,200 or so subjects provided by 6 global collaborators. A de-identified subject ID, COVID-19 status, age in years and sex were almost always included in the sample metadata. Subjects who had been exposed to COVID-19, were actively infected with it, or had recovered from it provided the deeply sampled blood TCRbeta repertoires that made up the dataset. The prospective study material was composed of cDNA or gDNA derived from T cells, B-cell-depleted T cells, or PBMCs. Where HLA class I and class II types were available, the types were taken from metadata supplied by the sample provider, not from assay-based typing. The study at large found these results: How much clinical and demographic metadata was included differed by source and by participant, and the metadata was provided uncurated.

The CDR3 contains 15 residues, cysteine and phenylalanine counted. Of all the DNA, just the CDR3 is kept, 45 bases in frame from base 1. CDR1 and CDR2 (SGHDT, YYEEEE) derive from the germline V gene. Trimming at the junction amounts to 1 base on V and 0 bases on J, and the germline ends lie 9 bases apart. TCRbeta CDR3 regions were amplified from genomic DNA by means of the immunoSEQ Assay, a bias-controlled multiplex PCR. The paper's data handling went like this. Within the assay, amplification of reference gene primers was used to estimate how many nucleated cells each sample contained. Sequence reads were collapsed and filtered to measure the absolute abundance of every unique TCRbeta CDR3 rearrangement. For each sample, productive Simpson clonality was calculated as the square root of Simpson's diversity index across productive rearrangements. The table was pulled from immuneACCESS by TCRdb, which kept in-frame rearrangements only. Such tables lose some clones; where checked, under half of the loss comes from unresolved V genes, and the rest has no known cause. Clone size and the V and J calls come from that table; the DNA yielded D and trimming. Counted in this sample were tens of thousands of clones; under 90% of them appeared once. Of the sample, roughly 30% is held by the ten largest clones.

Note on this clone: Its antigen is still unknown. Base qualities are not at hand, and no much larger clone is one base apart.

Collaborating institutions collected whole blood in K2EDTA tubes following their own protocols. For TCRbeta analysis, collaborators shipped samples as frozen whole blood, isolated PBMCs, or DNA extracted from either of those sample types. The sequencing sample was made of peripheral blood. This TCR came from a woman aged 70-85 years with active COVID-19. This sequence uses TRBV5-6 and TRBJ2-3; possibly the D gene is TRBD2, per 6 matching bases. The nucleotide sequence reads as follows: TGTGCCAGCAGCTTGTTCGCGGGGAGCACAGATACGCAGTATTTT. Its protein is CASSLFAGSTDTQYF. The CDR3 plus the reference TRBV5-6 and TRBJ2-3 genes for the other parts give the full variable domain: DAGVTQSPTHLIKTRGQQVTLRCSPKSGHDTVSWYQQALGQGPQFIFQYYEEEERQRGNFPDRFSGHQFPNYSSELNVNALLLGDSALYLCASSLFAGSTDTQYFGPGTRLTVL.